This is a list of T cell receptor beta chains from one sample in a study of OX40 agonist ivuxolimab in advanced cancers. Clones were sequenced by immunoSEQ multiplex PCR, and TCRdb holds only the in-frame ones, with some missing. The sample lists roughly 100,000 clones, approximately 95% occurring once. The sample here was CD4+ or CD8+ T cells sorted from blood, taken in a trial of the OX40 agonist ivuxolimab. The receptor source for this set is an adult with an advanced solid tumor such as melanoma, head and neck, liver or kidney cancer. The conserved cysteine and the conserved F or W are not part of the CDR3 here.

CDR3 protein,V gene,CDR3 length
AWSAALNEQF,TRBV30,10
ASSLVGGIGYEQY,TRBV7-9,13
ASSPLGAGSGYEQY,TRBV7-9,14
ASSHTVGNQPQH,TRBV7-2,12
ASSSWGLDNEQF,TRBV7-8,12
ASSLPSYEQY,TRBV11-2,10
ASGGIAYNEQF,TRBV9,11
ASSFASGPF,TRBV5-8,9
ASSDKTYGELF,TRBV5-4,11
ATRGVYGYT,TRBV19,9
ASSLTSQLSYEQY,TRBV5-6,13
ASSSQLLAGEETQY,TRBV28,14
ASGWGTEMEPQH,TRBV19,12
ASSLGLANEQY,TRBV5-1,11
SVVFDSLNEKLF,TRBV29-1,12
ASSSPGTEAF,TRBV7-9,10
ASSQTGGDTEAF,TRBV4-2,12
ASSQRGGWEDEQF,TRBV14,13
ASTPTSTGAGNEQF,TRBV19,14
ASSQGTAYSPLH,TRBV14,12
ASSILLGGPNEQF,TRBV19,13
ASSMHNEQF,TRBV19,9
ASSIGRNTEAF,TRBV19,11
ASSSTGTSGAAGGETQY,TRBV5-6,17
ASSSRDASYEQY,TRBV4-2,12
ASSTGNQPQH,TRBV19,10
ASSVEGAGGVTEAF,TRBV9,14
ASSLSGTGNTIY,TRBV27,12
ASSLQPSSEQY,TRBV5-8,11
ASSAGGGDEQF,TRBV9,11